The clone carrying this T cell receptor beta chain was picked up many times. The antigen is unknown. The data stem from a study of metastatic and nonmetastatic thyroid tumors. Study in general: For malignant and benign thyroid patients, tumor or nodule tissue and blood were the sources whose repertoires were compared. Study-wide results and limits: It was reportedly found that TCR beta diversity was significantly higher in malignant thyroid tumors than in benign nodules, a difference seen in both blood and tumor samples.

Using MiXCR, TCRdb re-called clones from the PCR reads. The table lists around 65,000 clones, 11% to 15% of them singletons. Thyroid surgery was performed in patients who had received no treatment beforehand. This TCR was recovered from a male donor with papillary thyroid cancer or a benign thyroid nodule (not recorded which). Some clones in this sample may be carry-over from other donors' samples. Sample: blood.

CDR3 bases: TGCAGGGCCGGAATAGGCAATCAGCCCCAGCATTTT. Translation gives CRAGIGNQPQHF. The gene calls are TRBV20-1 and TRBJ1-5; no definite D call. This CDR3 is built from 12 residues. Per germline, CDR1 DFQATT and CDR2 SNEGSKA (reference sequence).